Presented here are 30 T cell receptor beta chains from one specimen sequenced in a study of OX40 agonist ivuxolimab in advanced cancers. Sequenced by immunoSEQ multiplex PCR; TCRdb stores in-frame clones only, minus some. The data hold 95,000 or so clones, with 92% observed a single time. Sequenced material: CD4+ or CD8+ T cells sorted from blood, taken in a trial of the OX40 agonist ivuxolimab. These receptors were collected from an adult with an advanced solid tumor such as melanoma, head and neck, liver or kidney cancer.

CDR3: CASSQREMNTEAFF. DNA for the CDR3: TGTGCCAGCAGCCAAAGAGAGATGAACACTGAAGCTTTCTTT. The rearrangement joins TRBV6-1 to TRBJ1-1; D is unresolved. In germline, CDR1 is MNHNS, CDR2 SASEGT. The CDR3 is 14 residues long. The V gene lost 6 bases and the J gene lost 0 bases, with 11 bases spanning the gap.

V gene TRBV5-1 combines with J gene TRBJ2-7; D remains ambiguous. Germline CDR1 SGHRS, CDR2 YFSETQ. Trimming took 3 bases from V and 2 from J, leaving 9 bases between them. The length of the CDR3 is 13 residues. CDR3 loop: CASSYDTTYEQYF. Here the CDR3 DNA reads TGCGCCAGCAGCTACGACACGACCTACGAGCAGTACTTC.

The chain employs TRBV5-1 and TRBJ2-3; D is uncertain. With 1 base removed from V and 6 bases from J, the gap between germline ends came to 12 bases. Germline CDR1 and CDR2: SGHRS and YFSETQ. The length of the CDR3 is 14 residues. CDR3: CASSLRQAQDTQYF. Written as DNA, the CDR3 is TGCGCCAGCAGCTTGCGTCAGGCCCAGGATACGCAGTATTTT. Filled out from reference TRBV5-1 and TRBJ2-3, the complete variable domain reads KAGVTQTPRYLIKTRGQQVTLSCSPISGHRSVSWYQQTPGQGLQFLFEYFSETQRNKGNFPGRFSGRQFSNSRSEMNVSTLELGDSALYLCASSLRQAQDTQYFGPGTRLTVL.

The V and J genes are TRBV4-1 and TRBJ1-2; TRBD1 might be the D (5 bases). The CDR3 has 15 residues. Looked up from germline, CDR1 is MGHRA and CDR2 is YSYEKL. Trimming shortened V by 4 bases and J by 4 bases, and 16 bases separated the two germline ends. The CDR3 region has the DNA TGCGCCAGCAGCCCCCCCCAAGACAGTTTCTATGGCTACACCTTC. This codes for CASSPPQDSFYGYTF.

V gene TRBV9 combines with J gene TRBJ1-6, with 7 bases identical to TRBD1. The ends lost 0 bases at V and 7 bases at J; junction bases unmatched: 1. CDR1 SGDLS and CDR2 YYNGEE come from the germline V gene. CDR3 length: 14 amino acids. The CDR3 here is CASSVGQGNSPLHF. The CDR3 coding sequence is TGTGCCAGCAGCGTAGGACAGGGAAATTCACCCCTCCACTTT.

The chain joins TRBV5-6 to TRBJ1-1; a weak D match, TRBD1 (5 bases). This CDR3 region has 15 residues. Germline CDR1 SGHDT, CDR2 YYEEEE. Deletions cut 3 bases from V and 2 bases from J, with 14 bases between. Written as DNA, the CDR3 is TGTGCCAGCAGCTGGGGGGGGATGCTCAACACTGAAGCTTTCTTT. Translation gives CASSWGGMLNTEAFF.

The chain employs TRBV6-1 and TRBJ1-1; D gene uncertain. Germline V gene lookup returns CDR1 MNHNS and CDR2 SASEGT. V was shortened by 6 bases and J by 0 bases, with 8 bases between the two germline ends. The CDR3 is 13 residues long. The CDR3, as DNA: TGTGCCAGCAGGTTAATAGTGAACACTGAAGCTTTCTTT. Translation gives CASRLIVNTEAFF.

J is TRBJ1-4 and V is TRBV5-1; D unresolved. V lost 4 bases and J lost 7, with 14 bases in between. CDR1 is SGHRS and CDR2 is YFSETQ in the germline V gene. The CDR3 is 14 residues long. The CDR3 DNA reads TGCGCCAGCAGCCCCGCCCCCCTCCCTGAAAAACTGTTTTTT. Protein product: CASSPAPLPEKLFF.

The rearrangement links TRBV9 to TRBJ2-3; 7 bases are a match to TRBD2. With V trimmed by 0 bases and J by 6 bases, 1 base remained unmatched. The V gene's germline CDR1 is SGDLS and CDR2 YYNGEE. This CDR3 contains 13 residues. The CDR3, as DNA: TGTGCCAGCAGCGTAGGGCGGGGGGATACGCAGTATTTT. Its translation is CASSVGRGDTQYF.

The genes are TRBV11-3 and TRBJ2-1; no clear D gene. Germline V gene sequence: CDR1 SGHNT, CDR2 YENEEA. There are 15 residues in the CDR3. V lost 6 bases and J 0 bases, leaving 12 bases between the germline ends. The CDR3 DNA reads TGTGCCAGCAGTTATGACCTGAGCTCCTACAATGAGCAGTTCTTC. It yields the protein CASSYDLSSYNEQFF. Variable domain in full (rest from reference TRBV11-3 and TRBJ2-1): EAGVVQSPRYKIIEKKQPVAFWCNPISGHNTLYWYLQNLGQGPELLIRYENEEAVDDSQLPKDRFSAERLKGVDSTLKIQPAELGDSAVYLCASSYDLSSYNEQFFGPGTRLTVL.

V usage is TRBV6-6 and J usage is TRBJ1-2; D not certain. Trimming removed 6 bases from V and 0 bases from J, with 14 bases in between. From germline, CDR1 is MNHNY and CDR2 SVGAGI (reference sequence). The length of the CDR3 is 15 residues. CDR3 sequence (DNA): TGTGCCAGCAGCCCCCGACAAGCGGCTAACTATGGCTACACCTTC. Translating gives CASSPRQAANYGYTF.

The V call is TRBV7-3, the J call TRBJ2-7; 14 positions match TRBD2. Germline CDR1 reads SGHTA; CDR2 reads FQGTGA. J lost 0 bases, V lost 5 bases, and 12 bases had no gene match. The length of the CDR3 is 19 residues. CDR3 sequence (DNA): TGTGCCAGCAGCACTCCGGGACTAGCGGGAGTAAGACCCTCCTACGAGCAGTACTTC. Encoded protein: CASSTPGLAGVRPSYEQYF.

The chain recombines TRBV29-1 with TRBJ1-1; D remains ambiguous. Germline V CDR1 and CDR2: SQVTM, ANQGSEA. Trimming stripped 1 base from V and 6 bases from J, with 6 bases between. The CDR3 covers 11 residues. DNA for the CDR3: TGCAGCGTTGAAGGCGCGTCTGAAGCTTTCTTT. Protein product: CSVEGASEAFF.

This chain uses TRBV7-3 with TRBJ2-7; TRBD2 agrees at 8 bases. The CDR3 length is 16 residues. Germline V gene lookup returns CDR1 SGHTA and CDR2 FQGTGA. The ends lost 0 bases at V and 4 bases at J; junction bases unmatched: 8. The CDR3 DNA reads as TGTGCCAGCAGCTTAACGGGCGGGGGGCCCATGTACGAGCAGTACTTC. This encodes CASSLTGGGPMYEQYF.

The chain has TRBV5-4 and TRBJ2-1; the match to TRBD2 covers 8 bases. After removal of 7 bases from V and 5 bases from J, the junction contained 5 bases not matched to a gene. In germline, CDR1 is SGHNT, CDR2 YYREEE (reference sequence). This CDR3 region has 13 residues. The CDR3 DNA follows: TGTGCCAGCCAACCGGGGGGGAACAATGAGCAGTTCTTC. Residues: CASQPGGNNEQFF.

This chain links TRBV28 with TRBJ1-2; D is undetermined. Looked up from germline, CDR1 is MDHEN and CDR2 is SYDVKM. V was shortened by 5 bases and J by 8 bases, with 18 bases between the two germline ends. The CDR3 contains 14 residues. The CDR3 sequence is CASSTQRGAYGYTF. The CDR3 nucleotides read TGTGCCAGCAGTACCCAAAGAGGCGCGTACGGCTACACCTTC.

The gene calls are TRBV6-1 and TRBJ2-3; the match to TRBD1 covers 10 bases. Per the germline V gene, CDR1 is MNHNS and CDR2 is SASEGT. V was clipped by 8 bases and J by 5 bases; unmatched bases: 7. This CDR3 has 14 amino acids. In nucleotides, the CDR3 is TGTGCCAGCTCTGACAGGGGGCACGGAGATACGCAGTATTTT. This translates into CASSDRGHGDTQYF.

The gene calls are TRBV18 and TRBJ2-4; D uncertain. This CDR3 comprises 14 residues. V was cut by 2 bases and J by 8 bases, with 13 bases left in between. Germline values: CDR1 KGHSH, CDR2 LQKENI. This chain's CDR3 is CASSPMSGVDIQYF. CDR3 sequence (DNA): TGTGCCAGCTCACCAATGTCAGGAGTTGACATTCAGTACTTC. The variable domain in full, with the rest retrieved from reference TRBV18 and TRBJ2-4, is NAGVMQNPRHLVRRRGQEARLRCSPMKGHSHVYWYRQLPEEGLKFMVYLQKENIIDESGMPKERFSAEFPKEGPSILRIQQVVRGDSAAYFCASSPMSGVDIQYFGAGTRLSVL.

The V and J genes are TRBV6-6 and TRBJ2-3, with 9 bases identical to TRBD2. The length of the CDR3 is 14 residues. Germline V lookup: CDR1 MNHNY, CDR2 SVGAGI (reference sequence). Unmatched junction bases numbered 1, after V lost 5 bases and J lost 1 base. The CDR3 nucleotides read TGTGCCAGCAGTAGGACTAGCGGCACAGATACGCAGTATTTT. Translation gives CASSRTSGTDTQYF.

V is TRBV7-9 and J is TRBJ1-4; D possibly corresponds to TRBD1 (5 bases). CDR3 length equals 17 residues. V lost 1 base and J lost 8, with 20 bases in between. Germline V gene lookup returns CDR1 SEHNR and CDR2 FQNEAQ (reference sequence). The CDR3 loop is CASSLVGSRDGWEKLFF. CDR3 DNA sequence: TGTGCCAGCAGCTTAGTGGGGTCGCGGGACGGTTGGGAAAAACTGTTTTTT.

The chain is built from TRBV30 and TRBJ2-1, with D possibly matching TRBD2 (5 bases). Deletions cut 0 bases from V and 10 bases from J, with 16 bases between. The CDR3 extends over 14 amino acids. Per the germline V gene, CDR1 is GTSNPN and CDR2 is SVGIG (reference sequence). In DNA, the CDR3 is TGTGCCTGGAGTGTAGGGAGCTTCGGGCAGGAGCAGTTCTTC. Amino acid sequence: CAWSVGSFGQEQFF.

The chain is built from TRBV5-1 and TRBJ1-1; 8 bases fit TRBD1. After removal of 0 bases from V and 5 bases from J, the junction contained 15 bases not matched to a gene. The CDR3 sequence is 18 residues long. Germline V gene lookup returns CDR1 SGHRS and CDR2 YFSETQ. The CDR3 region has the DNA TGCGCCAGCAGCTTGGCAAGCTCCAGGGGGCTCAGTATGACTGAAGCTTTCTTT. Translation: CASSLASSRGLSMTEAFF.

The V gene is TRBV7-9, the J gene TRBJ2-1; no firm D call. The ends were cut back, 4 bases at V and 6 bases at J, with 7 bases in the middle. This CDR3 comprises 12 residues. Germline CDR1 is SEHNR and CDR2 is FQNEAQ (reference sequence). In DNA form, the CDR3 reads TGTGCCAGCAGCTCGACGGTCAATGAGCAGTTCTTC. Amino acids: CASSSTVNEQFF.

The chain is built from TRBV10-3 and TRBJ2-3, with D perhaps matching TRBD2 (5 bases). The CDR3 covers 14 residues. V was cut by 6 bases and J by 0 bases, with 10 bases left in between. Germline V gene data show CDR1 as ENHRY and CDR2 as SYGVKD. The chain's CDR3 is CAIRASPSTDTQYF. The CDR3 DNA sequence: TGTGCCATCAGGGCTAGCCCTAGCACAGATACGCAGTATTTT.

The V call is TRBV9, the J call TRBJ1-3; 8 bases are a match to TRBD1. The germline CDR1 and CDR2 sequences are SGDLS and YYNGEE. CDR3 length: 16 residues. V was clipped by 4 bases and J by 3 bases; unmatched bases: 9. CDR3 nucleotide sequence: TGTGCCAGCAGCCAAGGACAGGGTACCTTTGGAAACACCATATATTTT. Protein: CASSQGQGTFGNTIYF.

J is TRBJ2-7 and V is TRBV5-8; D gene unclear. Trimming pared 0 bases from V and 2 bases from J, leaving 6 bases between. This CDR3 is built from 13 residues. Germline V gene lookup returns CDR1 SGHTS and CDR2 YDEGEE. This CDR3 reads CASSLGVAYEQYF. The CDR3 DNA follows: TGTGCCAGCAGCTTGGGTGTAGCCTACGAGCAGTACTTC.

The V and J genes are TRBV19 and TRBJ1-4; no clear D gene. The CDR3 sequence is 13 residues long. V was cut by 4 bases and J by 2 bases, with 5 bases left in between. Germline V gene lookup returns CDR1 LNHDA and CDR2 SQIVND (reference sequence). This chain's CDR3 is CASSRTTNEKLFF. In DNA, the CDR3 is TGTGCCAGTAGTAGGACCACTAATGAAAAACTGTTTTTT.

The genes are TRBV27 and TRBJ2-2, with 9 bases matching TRBD2. The CDR3 covers 17 residues. The germline V gene encodes CDR1 MNHEY and CDR2 SMNVEV (reference sequence). After removal of 5 bases from V and 0 bases from J, the junction contained 7 bases not matched to a gene. The CDR3 DNA reads as TGTGCCAGCAGTGCCCGACTAGCGGCCGCGAACACCGGGGAGCTGTTTTTT. Its protein is CASSARLAAANTGELFF.

This chain connects TRBV10-1 to TRBJ2-2; D tentatively reads TRBD1 or TRBD2 (5 bases each). V was trimmed by 2 bases and J by 7 bases, leaving 23 bases between them. The germline gives CDR1 WNHNN, CDR2 SYGVQD (reference sequence). The CDR3 has 18 residues. CDR3 nucleotides: TGCGCCAGCAGTGAGCTCGGCGGACCCGAAGGGGACGGCGGGGAGCTGTTTTTT. It translates to CASSELGGPEGDGGELFF.

The J gene is TRBJ2-3, the V gene TRBV7-6; D is possibly TRBD1 (6 bases). Trimming stripped 2 bases from V and 2 bases from J, with 8 bases between. There are 14 residues in the CDR3. CDR1 and CDR2 from the germline V gene are SGHVS and FNYEAQ. This chain's CDR3 is CASSLKGHTDTQYF. DNA of the CDR3: TGTGCCAGCAGCTTAAAGGGACACACAGATACGCAGTATTTT.